This T cell receptor (beta chain) derives from a study of blood T cell repertoires in COVID-19. Overall study: T cells, B-cell-depleted T cells, or PBMCs provided the cDNA or gDNA that served as material.

From germline, CDR1 is MNHNY and CDR2 SVGAGI (reference sequence). CDR3 length: 17 amino acids. V lost 5 bases and J lost 1, with 19 bases in between. Authors' methods: Using reference gene primer amplification, nucleated cell counts were estimated. Clones were sequenced by immunoSEQ multiplex PCR, and TCRdb holds only the in-frame ones, with some missing. The V and J calls and the clone size are those of that table, but D and trimming were determined from the DNA. The sample comprises about 220,000 clones, approximately 80% of which are singletons, and approximately 15% rests with the top ten. Assignments of participants to cohorts depended upon their own reported clinical history.

This receptor was taken from a man in his forties or fifties who had recovered from COVID-19. Material: PBMCs or T cells enriched from blood (not recorded which). The genes are TRBV6-6 and TRBJ2-3; weak D call: TRBD2 (6 bases). CDR3 region: CASSPLDKRARTDTQYF. As DNA, the CDR3 is TGTGCCAGCAGTCCATTGGACAAGCGGGCTCGCACAGATACGCAGTATTTT.